This record concerns one T cell receptor (beta chain) sequence. This specimen comes from a study of blood T cell repertoires in COVID-19. Seattle patient enrollment occurred during active infection, with longitudinal follow-up thereafter. Trimming pared 0 bases from V and 0 bases from J, leaving 7 bases between. This CDR3 comprises 15 residues. Germline-derived CDR1 and CDR2 are SGHRS and YFSETQ. Some clones are missing from TCRdb's copy, which holds only in-frame ones; the method was immunoSEQ multiplex PCR. In the table there are approximately 300,000 clones, nearly 90% of which are singletons. The rearrangement uses TRBV5-1 and TRBJ1-3; weak D call: TRBD1 (5 bases). This clonotype was obtained from a young woman with COVID-19, enrolled during active disease. Sequenced material: peripheral blood. The CDR3 protein is CASSLEGYSGNTIYF. In DNA form, the CDR3 reads TGCGCCAGCAGCTTGGAGGGGTACTCTGGAAACACCATATATTTT.